This TCR beta chain comes out of a study of T cells after yellow fever vaccination. TCRdb ran MiXCR on the 5' RACE reads and lists one entry per CDR3 protein. The sample shows some 560,000 distinct CDR3 sequences, around a sixth of them seen only once. Notes on the study in general: Bulk-population clonotypes that are abundant could appear as contaminants in FACS-sorted repertoires.

There are a few counts of this clonotype. Its antigen remains unidentified. The CDR3 is 16 amino acids. With 0 bases clipped from V and 7 bases from J, the junction kept 9 bases outside the gene matches. The V gene's germline CDR1 is SGDLS and CDR2 YYNGEE. The sample here was PBMCs, taken roughly 5 days after the first yellow fever vaccination. The V and J genes are TRBV9 and TRBJ1-4, with TRBD1 matching over 7 bases. The TCR sequence derives from a man between 18 and 35 years old who received the YFV17D yellow fever vaccine. The CDR3 spells CASSVGPGDRSEKLFF. The CDR3, as DNA: TGTGCCAGCAGCGTAGGGCCAGGGGACAGATCTGAAAAACTGTTTTTT.